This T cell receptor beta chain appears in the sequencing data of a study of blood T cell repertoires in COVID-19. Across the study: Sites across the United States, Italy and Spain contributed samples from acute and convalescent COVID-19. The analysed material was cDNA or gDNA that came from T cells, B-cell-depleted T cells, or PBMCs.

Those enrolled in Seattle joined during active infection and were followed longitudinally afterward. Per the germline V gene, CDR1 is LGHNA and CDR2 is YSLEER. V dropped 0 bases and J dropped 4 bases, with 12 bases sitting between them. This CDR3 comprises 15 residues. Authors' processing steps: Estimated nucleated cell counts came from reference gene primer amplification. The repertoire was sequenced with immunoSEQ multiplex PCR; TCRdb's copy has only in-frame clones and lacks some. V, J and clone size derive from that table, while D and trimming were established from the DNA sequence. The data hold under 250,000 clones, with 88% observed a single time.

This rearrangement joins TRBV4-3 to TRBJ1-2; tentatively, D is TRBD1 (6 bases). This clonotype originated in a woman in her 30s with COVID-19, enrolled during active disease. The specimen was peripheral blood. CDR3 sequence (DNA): TGCGCCAGCAGCCAAGAGAGGGGGACGGGCTATGGCTACACCTTC. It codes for CASSQERGTGYGYTF.